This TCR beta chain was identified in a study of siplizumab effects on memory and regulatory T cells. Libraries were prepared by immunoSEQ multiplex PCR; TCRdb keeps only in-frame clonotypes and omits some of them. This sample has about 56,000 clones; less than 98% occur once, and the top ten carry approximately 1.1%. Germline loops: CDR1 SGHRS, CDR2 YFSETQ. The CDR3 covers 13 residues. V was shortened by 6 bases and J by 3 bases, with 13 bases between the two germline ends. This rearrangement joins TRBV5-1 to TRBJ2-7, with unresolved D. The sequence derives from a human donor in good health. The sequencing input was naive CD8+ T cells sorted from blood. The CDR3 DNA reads TGCGCCAGCATGATTACGCCGGGCTACGAGCAGTACTTC. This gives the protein CASMITPGYEQYF.